This T cell receptor (beta chain) was sequenced during a study of regulatory T cells in long-lasting Graves disease. The sample's time point: newly diagnosed GD, antithyroid drugs for less than 3 months. The TCR library was made from RNA that had been extracted from PBMCs in TRIzol. Assembly of TCR beta libraries relied on iRepertoire HTBI primers together with Arm-PCR of CDR3 regions. TCRdb called the multiplex PCR reads again in MiXCR, with one record for every CDR3 protein. The repertoire holds around 450,000 distinct CDR3 sequences, with 15% to 20% as singletons. CDR3 length: 14 amino acids. The germline V gene has CDR1 SGHNT and CDR2 YYREEE (reference sequence). Germline trimming cut 3 bases from V and 7 bases from J; bases unmatched to any gene: 5. These data were likewise used in another study, on T cells in Graves' hyperthyroidism and ophthalmopathy.

J is TRBJ1-4 and V is TRBV5-4, with 8 bases matching TRBD1. Sequencing was performed on peripheral blood mononuclear cells (PBMCs), taken at new diagnosis, from a patient treated with antithyroid drugs. The receptor comes from a man aged 35 to 55 with Graves disease. CDR3: CASSSKQGGEKLFF. In nucleotides, the CDR3 is TGTGCCAGCAGCTCAAAACAGGGGGGTGAAAAACTGTTTTTT. The whole variable domain, filled in from reference TRBV5-4 and TRBJ1-4, reads ETGVTQSPTHLIKTRGQQVTLRCSSQSGHNTVSWYQQALGQGPQFIFQYYREEENGRGNFPPRFSGLQFPNYSSELNVNALELDDSALYLCASSSKQGGEKLFFGSGTQLSVL.